These T cell receptor beta chains were read from a single sample in a study of cytomegalovirus exposure and HLA in healthy donors. Produced via immunoSEQ multiplex PCR; TCRdb's table is partial and in-frame only. Seen here are about 110,000 clones, 75% to 85% observed once, and the top ten hold roughly 2.1%. The specimen was PBMCs. The receptors stem from a man younger than 40 in good health and CMV-seronegative. CDR3s include the opening cysteine and the closing phenylalanine or tryptophan. A D gene is named only where the DNA matches it firmly. Clone size, where shown, is once, few, many, or a class for clones that have expanded.

v_gene: TRBV29-1
j_gene: TRBJ2-2
abundance: NA
d_gene: NA
CDR3aa: CSVEGGGAVGELFF
CDR3nt: TGCAGCGTTGAGGGAGGGGGTGCTGTCGGGGAGCTGTTTTTT

v_gene: TRBV19
j_gene: TRBJ1-1
abundance: NA
d_gene: NA
CDR3aa: CASREQGSTEAFF
CDR3nt: TGTGCCAGTAGAGAACAGGGAAGCACTGAAGCTTTCTTT

v_gene: TRBV7-9
j_gene: TRBJ2-1
abundance: NA
d_gene: TRBD1
CDR3aa: CASSHLDREASNEQFF
CDR3nt: TGTGCCAGCAGCCACCTGGACAGGGAAGCTTCCAATGAGCAGTTCTTC

v_gene: TRBV6-1
j_gene: TRBJ1-5
abundance: NA
d_gene: NA
CDR3aa: CASIWGSGSNQPQHF
CDR3nt: TGTGCCAGCATTTGGGGCTCGGGTAGCAATCAGCCCCAGCATTTT

v_gene: TRBV25-1
j_gene: TRBJ1-2
abundance: NA
d_gene: TRBD1
CDR3aa: CASSDSQGANYGYTF
CDR3nt: TGTGCCAGCAGTGATTCCCAGGGGGCAAACTATGGCTACACCTTC

v_gene: TRBV29-1
j_gene: TRBJ2-5
abundance: NA
d_gene: TRBD1
CDR3aa: CSVLTGGEETQYF
CDR3nt: TGTAGCGTTTTGACAGGGGGCGAGGAGACCCAGTACTTC

v_gene: TRBV4-3
j_gene: TRBJ2-5
abundance: NA
d_gene: NA
CDR3aa: CASSQDQAGQETQYF
CDR3nt: TGCGCCAGCAGCCAAGATCAGGCAGGGCAAGAGACCCAGTACTTC

v_gene: TRBV2
j_gene: TRBJ1-2
abundance: NA
d_gene: TRBD1
CDR3aa: CASSEGGQGARFGYTF
CDR3nt: TGTGCCAGCAGTGAAGGGGGACAGGGGGCGCGCTTTGGCTACACCTTC

v_gene: TRBV5-1
j_gene: TRBJ2-2
abundance: NA
d_gene: TRBD1
CDR3aa: CASSPSQGADTGELFF
CDR3nt: TGCGCCAGCAGCCCCTCCCAGGGGGCGGACACCGGGGAGCTGTTTTTT

v_gene: TRBV25-1
j_gene: TRBJ1-1
abundance: NA
d_gene: TRBD1
CDR3aa: CASSDRGEAFF
CDR3nt: TGTGCCAGCTCGGACAGGGGGGAAGCTTTCTTT

v_gene: TRBV6-4
j_gene: TRBJ2-3
abundance: NA
d_gene: TRBD2
CDR3aa: CASSAGSGSGADTQYF
CDR3nt: TGTGCCAGCAGTGCTGGGAGCGGGAGTGGAGCAGATACGCAGTATTTT

v_gene: TRBV27
j_gene: TRBJ1-4
abundance: NA
d_gene: TRBD1
CDR3aa: CASSLIPGQRNEKLFF
CDR3nt: TGTGCCAGCAGTTTAATCCCGGGACAGAGAAATGAAAAACTGTTTTTT

v_gene: TRBV9
j_gene: TRBJ1-2
abundance: NA
d_gene: TRBD1
CDR3aa: CASSAGQGDGYTF
CDR3nt: TGTGCCAGCAGCGCGGGACAGGGCGACGGCTACACCTTC

v_gene: TRBV6-6
j_gene: TRBJ1-3
abundance: NA
d_gene: NA
CDR3aa: CASSYGGGNLDTIYF
CDR3nt: TGTGCCAGCAGTTACGGTGGGGGCAACCTGGACACCATATATTTT

v_gene: TRBV5-1
j_gene: TRBJ1-1
abundance: few
d_gene: NA
CDR3aa: CASSLVGQDTEAFF
CDR3nt: TGCGCCAGCAGCTTGGTGGGGCAGGACACTGAAGCTTTCTTT

v_gene: TRBV18
j_gene: TRBJ2-7
abundance: few
d_gene: NA
CDR3aa: CASSPRGEESRYEQYF
CDR3nt: TGTGCCAGCTCACCTCGCGGGGAGGAGTCGAGATACGAGCAGTACTTC

v_gene: TRBV18
j_gene: TRBJ1-1
abundance: NA
d_gene: TRBD1
CDR3aa: CASSPPPGGNTEAFF
CDR3nt: TGTGCCAGCTCACCACCGCCAGGGGGGAACACTGAAGCTTTCTTT

v_gene: TRBV19
j_gene: TRBJ2-2
abundance: NA
d_gene: NA
CDR3aa: CASREGGRTGELFF
CDR3nt: TGTGCCAGCCGCGAGGGGGGGAGGACCGGGGAGCTGTTTTTT

v_gene: TRBV13
j_gene: TRBJ2-1
abundance: NA
d_gene: TRBD2
CDR3aa: CASSFPQSSGRFF
CDR3nt: TGTGCCAGCAGCTTCCCCCAGAGTAGCGGGAGGTTCTTC

v_gene: TRBV5-1
j_gene: TRBJ2-2
abundance: NA
d_gene: TRBD1
CDR3aa: CASSLTGTGNRELFF
CDR3nt: TGCGCCAGCAGCTTGACCGGGACAGGGAACCGGGAGCTGTTTTTT

v_gene: TRBV7-6
j_gene: TRBJ2-2
abundance: NA
d_gene: TRBD1
CDR3aa: CASSPRTGYSGELFF
CDR3nt: TGTGCCAGCAGCCCGCGGACAGGGTATTCCGGGGAGCTGTTTTTT

v_gene: TRBV6-5
j_gene: TRBJ1-1
abundance: NA
d_gene: NA
CDR3aa: CASRPNRADTEAFF
CDR3nt: TGTGCCAGCAGGCCTAACAGGGCGGACACTGAAGCTTTCTTT

v_gene: TRBV30
j_gene: TRBJ2-4
abundance: NA
d_gene: TRBD2
CDR3aa: CAWRLAGALNIQYF
CDR3nt: TGTGCCTGGAGACTAGCGGGGGCCTTAAACATTCAGTACTTC

v_gene: TRBV5-4
j_gene: TRBJ2-1
abundance: NA
d_gene: TRBD1
CDR3aa: CASSSTGTGYSNEQFF
CDR3nt: TGTGCCAGCAGCTCAACCGGGACAGGGTATTCCAATGAGCAGTTCTTC

v_gene: TRBV9
j_gene: TRBJ2-1
abundance: NA
d_gene: NA
CDR3aa: CASSVGGAYWDEQFF
CDR3nt: TGTGCCAGCAGCGTAGGGGGAGCGTATTGGGATGAGCAGTTCTTC

v_gene: TRBV12-5
j_gene: TRBJ2-3
abundance: NA
d_gene: TRBD1
CDR3aa: CASGQGGDTQYF
CDR3nt: TGTGCTAGTGGACAGGGGGGAGATACGCAGTATTTT

v_gene: TRBV10-3
j_gene: TRBJ2-2
abundance: NA
d_gene: TRBD2
CDR3aa: CAISEVAGGPYTGELFF
CDR3nt: TGTGCCATCAGTGAGGTAGCGGGAGGGCCTTACACCGGGGAGCTGTTTTTT

v_gene: TRBV6-5
j_gene: TRBJ1-6
abundance: NA
d_gene: NA
CDR3aa: CASTSLLRNSPLPF
CDR3nt: TGTGCCAGCACCTCCCTCCTGAGAAATTCACCCCTCCCCTTT

v_gene: TRBV11-3
j_gene: TRBJ1-1
abundance: NA
d_gene: NA
CDR3aa: CASSFGTVVEAFF
CDR3nt: TGTGCCAGCAGCTTCGGAACAGTCGTAGAAGCTTTCTTT

v_gene: TRBV9
j_gene: TRBJ1-3
abundance: NA
d_gene: TRBD1
CDR3aa: CASSPRDSLNTIYF
CDR3nt: TGTGCCAGCAGCCCTCGGGACAGCCTAAACACCATATATTTT

v_gene: TRBV7-9
j_gene: TRBJ2-3
abundance: once
d_gene: NA
CDR3aa: CASSQGGDADTQYF
CDR3nt: TGTGCCAGCAGCCAAGGGGGAGACGCGGATACGCAGTATTTT

v_gene: TRBV5-1
j_gene: TRBJ2-3
abundance: NA
d_gene: NA
CDR3aa: CASSYSHGQGTDTQYF
CDR3nt: TGCGCCAGCAGCTATTCGCATGGGCAGGGCACAGATACGCAGTATTTT

v_gene: TRBV28
j_gene: TRBJ2-3
abundance: NA
d_gene: NA
CDR3aa: CASSGGTFSTDTQYF
CDR3nt: TGTGCCAGCAGTGGCGGCACTTTTAGCACAGATACGCAGTATTTT

v_gene: TRBV27
j_gene: TRBJ1-6
abundance: NA
d_gene: NA
CDR3aa: CASSFGGAGLNSPLHF
CDR3nt: TGTGCCAGCAGTTTTGGGGGGGCCGGGCTTAATTCACCCCTCCACTTT

v_gene: TRBV5-1
j_gene: TRBJ2-5
abundance: NA
d_gene: NA
CDR3aa: CASSLAETGQETQYF
CDR3nt: TGCGCCAGCAGCTTGGCCGAGACAGGACAAGAGACCCAGTACTTC

v_gene: TRBV18
j_gene: TRBJ1-4
abundance: few
d_gene: NA
CDR3aa: CASSPRLNEKLFF
CDR3nt: TGTGCCAGCTCACCGCGGCTGAATGAAAAACTGTTTTTT

v_gene: TRBV10-3
j_gene: TRBJ2-1
abundance: NA
d_gene: TRBD1
CDR3aa: CAIRAVGQVYNEQFF
CDR3nt: TGTGCCATCAGGGCGGTGGGACAGGTCTACAATGAGCAGTTCTTC

v_gene: TRBV6-5
j_gene: TRBJ1-5
abundance: NA
d_gene: NA
CDR3aa: CASRDSLNQPQHF
CDR3nt: TGTGCCAGCAGGGACAGCCTCAATCAGCCCCAGCATTTT

v_gene: TRBV7-7
j_gene: TRBJ2-5
abundance: NA
d_gene: TRBD1
CDR3aa: CASSVDRGPGETQYF
CDR3nt: TGTGCCAGCAGCGTCGACAGGGGGCCGGGTGAGACCCAGTACTTC

v_gene: TRBV5-1
j_gene: TRBJ1-1
abundance: NA
d_gene: TRBD1
CDR3aa: CASSSLTGLNTEAFF
CDR3nt: TGCGCCAGCAGCTCCTTGACAGGGTTGAACACTGAAGCTTTCTTT

v_gene: TRBV18
j_gene: TRBJ2-2
abundance: NA
d_gene: TRBD2
CDR3aa: CASSLGRLAGAGELFF
CDR3nt: TGTGCCAGCTCGCTAGGTCGGCTAGCGGGGGCCGGGGAGCTGTTTTTT

v_gene: TRBV30
j_gene: TRBJ2-5
abundance: NA
d_gene: NA
CDR3aa: CAWSAQETQYF
CDR3nt: TGTGCCTGGAGTGCCCAGGAGACCCAGTACTTC

v_gene: TRBV6-1
j_gene: TRBJ2-7
abundance: NA
d_gene: TRBD1
CDR3aa: CASSTRTGSYEQYF
CDR3nt: TGTGCCAGCAGTACTCGGACAGGGTCCTACGAGCAGTACTTC

v_gene: TRBV29-1
j_gene: TRBJ1-4
abundance: NA
d_gene: NA
CDR3aa: CSVRATNEKLFF
CDR3nt: TGCAGCGTCAGGGCAACTAATGAAAAACTGTTTTTT

v_gene: TRBV9
j_gene: TRBJ1-5
abundance: NA
d_gene: NA
CDR3aa: CASSVTDSNQPQHF
CDR3nt: TGTGCCAGCAGCGTAACAGATAGCAATCAGCCCCAGCATTTT

v_gene: TRBV2
j_gene: TRBJ1-6
abundance: NA
d_gene: TRBD1
CDR3aa: CASRQDRGSNYNSPLHF
CDR3nt: TGTGCCAGCAGGCAGGACAGGGGTAGTAATTATAATTCACCCCTCCACTTT

v_gene: TRBV9
j_gene: TRBJ2-2
abundance: NA
d_gene: NA
CDR3aa: CASSPQATGELFF
CDR3nt: TGTGCCAGCAGCCCCCAGGCGACCGGGGAGCTGTTTTTT

v_gene: TRBV15
j_gene: TRBJ2-1
abundance: NA
d_gene: TRBD1
CDR3aa: CATSSSGQTYNEQFF
CDR3nt: TGTGCCACCAGCAGTTCGGGACAGACCTACAATGAGCAGTTCTTC

v_gene: TRBV4-1
j_gene: TRBJ2-5
abundance: NA
d_gene: NA
CDR3aa: CASSRFDSHRVGSETQYF
CDR3nt: TGCGCCAGCAGCCGGTTCGATAGTCACAGGGTTGGCTCAGAGACCCAGTACTTC

v_gene: TRBV18
j_gene: TRBJ2-2
abundance: NA
d_gene: TRBD1
CDR3aa: CASSPPGQGNTGELFF
CDR3nt: TGTGCCAGCTCACCACCGGGACAGGGGAACACCGGGGAGCTGTTTTTT

v_gene: TRBV5-6
j_gene: TRBJ1-4
abundance: NA
d_gene: NA
CDR3aa: CASTQGARPWEKLFF
CDR3nt: TGTGCCAGCACCCAAGGGGCGCGGCCATGGGAAAAACTGTTTTTT

v_gene: TRBV5-6
j_gene: TRBJ1-1
abundance: NA
d_gene: NA
CDR3aa: CASSLLEGLGNTEAFF
CDR3nt: TGTGCCAGCAGCTTGCTTGAGGGTTTGGGGAACACTGAAGCTTTCTTT

v_gene: TRBV28
j_gene: TRBJ1-1
abundance: once
d_gene: NA
CDR3aa: CASRAGQRLFEAFF
CDR3nt: TGTGCCAGCAGAGCTGGACAGCGGCTCTTTGAAGCTTTCTTT

v_gene: TRBV7-3
j_gene: TRBJ2-2
abundance: NA
d_gene: TRBD2
CDR3aa: CASSFTPLAGHTGELFF
CDR3nt: TGTGCCAGCAGCTTCACCCCCCTAGCGGGCCACACCGGGGAGCTGTTTTTT

v_gene: TRBV5-1
j_gene: TRBJ1-1
abundance: NA
d_gene: NA
CDR3aa: CASSLSTSGNTEAFF
CDR3nt: TGCGCCAGCAGCTTGAGTACATCAGGGAACACTGAAGCTTTCTTT